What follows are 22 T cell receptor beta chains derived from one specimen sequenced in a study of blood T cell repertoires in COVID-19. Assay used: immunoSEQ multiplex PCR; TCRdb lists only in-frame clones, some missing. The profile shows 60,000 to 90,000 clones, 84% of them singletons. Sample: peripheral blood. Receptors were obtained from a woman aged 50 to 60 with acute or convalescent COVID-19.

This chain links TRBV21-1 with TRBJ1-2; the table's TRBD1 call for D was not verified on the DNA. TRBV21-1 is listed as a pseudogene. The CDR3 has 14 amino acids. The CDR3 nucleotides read TGTGCCAGCAGCATCCTCAGGGTCCCCTATGGCTACACCTTC. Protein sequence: CASSILRVPYGYTF.

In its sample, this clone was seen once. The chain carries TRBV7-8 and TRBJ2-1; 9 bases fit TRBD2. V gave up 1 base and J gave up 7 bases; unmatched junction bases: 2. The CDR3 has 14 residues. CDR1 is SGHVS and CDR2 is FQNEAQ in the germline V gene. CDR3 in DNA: TGTGCCAGCAGCTTAGTGCGGGGGGGGAATGAGCAGTTCTTC. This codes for CASSLVRGGNEQFF.

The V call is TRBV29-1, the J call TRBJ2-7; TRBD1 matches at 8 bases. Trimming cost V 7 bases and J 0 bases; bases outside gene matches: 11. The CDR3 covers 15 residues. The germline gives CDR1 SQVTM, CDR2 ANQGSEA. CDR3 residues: CSASRGPASSYEQYF. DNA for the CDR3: TGCAGCGCCTCCAGGGGGCCGGCGAGCTCCTACGAGCAGTACTTC.

CDR3 in amino acids: CASSLRTESGYTF. As DNA, the CDR3 is TGTGCCAGCAGTTTGAGGACAGAGAGTGGCTACACCTTC. The rearrangement joins TRBV12-3 or TRBV12-4 to TRBJ1-2, with TRBD1 as a possible D gene (6 bases). The CDR3 sequence is 13 residues long. V was trimmed by 3 bases and J by 7 bases, leaving 12 bases between them.

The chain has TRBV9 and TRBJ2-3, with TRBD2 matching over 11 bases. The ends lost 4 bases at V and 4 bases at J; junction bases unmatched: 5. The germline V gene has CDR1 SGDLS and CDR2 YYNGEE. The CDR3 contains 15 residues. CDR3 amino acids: CASSLTSGGPDTQYF. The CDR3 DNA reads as TGTGCCAGCAGCCTTACTAGCGGGGGACCAGATACGCAGTATTTT. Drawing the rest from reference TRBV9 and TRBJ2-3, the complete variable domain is DSGVTQTPKHLITATGQRVTLRCSPRSGDLSVYWYQQSLDQGLQFLIQYYNGEERAKGNILERFSAQQFPDLHSELNLSSLELGDSALYFCASSLTSGGPDTQYFGPGTRLTVL.

This CDR3 is CSDSTGKADTQYF. The CDR3 region has the DNA TGCAGCGACTCGACAGGGAAGGCAGATACGCAGTATTTT. The chain links TRBV29-1 to TRBJ2-3, with TRBD1 matching over 7 bases. This CDR3 spans 13 amino acids. The germline CDR1 and CDR2 sequences are SQVTM and ANQGSEA. The J segment lost 4 bases and the V segment lost 7 bases, leaving 8 bases of the junction unmatched.

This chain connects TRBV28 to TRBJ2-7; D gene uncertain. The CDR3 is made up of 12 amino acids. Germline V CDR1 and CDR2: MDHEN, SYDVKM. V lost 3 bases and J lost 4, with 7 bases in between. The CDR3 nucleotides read TGTGCCAGCAGTTTGAGGAAATACGAGCAGTACTTC. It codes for CASSLRKYEQYF.

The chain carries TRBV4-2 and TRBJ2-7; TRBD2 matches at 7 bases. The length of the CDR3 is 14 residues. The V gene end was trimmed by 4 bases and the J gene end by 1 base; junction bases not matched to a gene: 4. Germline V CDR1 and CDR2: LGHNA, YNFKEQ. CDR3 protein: CASSLTGGSYEQYF. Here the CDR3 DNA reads TGTGCCAGCAGCCTGACGGGAGGATCCTACGAGCAGTACTTC.

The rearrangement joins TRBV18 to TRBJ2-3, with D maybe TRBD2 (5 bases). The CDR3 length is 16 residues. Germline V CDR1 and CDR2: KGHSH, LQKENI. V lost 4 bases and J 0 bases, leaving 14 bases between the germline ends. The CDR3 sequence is CASSRDQRTSTDTQYF. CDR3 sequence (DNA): TGTGCCAGCTCACGGGATCAGCGGACTAGCACAGATACGCAGTATTTT.

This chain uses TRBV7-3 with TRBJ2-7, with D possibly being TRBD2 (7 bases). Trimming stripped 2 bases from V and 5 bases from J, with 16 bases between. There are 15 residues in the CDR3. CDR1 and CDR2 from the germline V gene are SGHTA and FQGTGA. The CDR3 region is CASSLEGGGTHEQYF. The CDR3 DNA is TGTGCCAGCAGCTTAGAGGGAGGGGGAACCCACGAGCAGTACTTC. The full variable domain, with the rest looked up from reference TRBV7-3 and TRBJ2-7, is GAGVSQTPSNKVTEKGKYVELRCDPISGHTALYWYRQSLGQGPEFLIYFQGTGAADDSGLPNDRFFAVRPEGSVSTLKIQRTERGDSAVYLCASSLEGGGTHEQYFGPGTRLTVT.

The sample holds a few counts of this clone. The CDR3 DNA reads as TGTGCCAGCAGCTCTGGACAGGGCAGCTCCTACGAGCAGTACTTC. It yields the protein CASSSGQGSSYEQYF. The chain has TRBV6-2 or TRBV6-3 and TRBJ2-7, with TRBD1 matching over 8 bases. The V segment lost 6 bases and the J segment 0 bases; nucleotides outside the gene matches: 7. CDR1 is MNHEY, CDR2 SVGEGT, per germline. The CDR3 contains 15 residues.

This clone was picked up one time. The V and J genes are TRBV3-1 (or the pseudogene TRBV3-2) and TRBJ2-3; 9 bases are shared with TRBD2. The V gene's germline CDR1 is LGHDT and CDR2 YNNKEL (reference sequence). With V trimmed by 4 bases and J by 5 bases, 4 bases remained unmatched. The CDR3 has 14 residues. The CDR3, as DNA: TGTGCCAGCAGCCTTAGCGGGAGCGGAGATACGCAGTATTTT. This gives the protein CASSLSGSGDTQYF.

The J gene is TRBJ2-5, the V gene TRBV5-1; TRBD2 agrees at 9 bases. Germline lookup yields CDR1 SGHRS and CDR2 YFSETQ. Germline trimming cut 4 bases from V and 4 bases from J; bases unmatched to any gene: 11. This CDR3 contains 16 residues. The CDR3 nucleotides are TGCGCCAGCAGCAATCAAGGGGCGGGAGGGCCAGAGACCCAGTACTTC. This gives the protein CASSNQGAGGPETQYF.

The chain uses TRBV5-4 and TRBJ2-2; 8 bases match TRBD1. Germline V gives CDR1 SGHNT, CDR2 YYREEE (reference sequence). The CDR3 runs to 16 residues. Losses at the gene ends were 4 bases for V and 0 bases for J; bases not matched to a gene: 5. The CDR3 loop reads CASSKTTGANTGELFF. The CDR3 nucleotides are TGTGCCAGCAGCAAGACGACAGGGGCGAACACCGGGGAGCTGTTTTTT.

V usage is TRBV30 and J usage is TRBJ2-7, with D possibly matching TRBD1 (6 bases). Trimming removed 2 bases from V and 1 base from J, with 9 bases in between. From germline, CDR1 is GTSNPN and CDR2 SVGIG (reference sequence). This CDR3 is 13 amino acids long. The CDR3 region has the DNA TGTGCCTGGAGTCGGGACAAGTCCTACGAGCAGTACTTC. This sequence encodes CAWSRDKSYEQYF. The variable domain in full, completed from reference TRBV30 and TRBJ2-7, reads SQTIHQWPATLVQPVGSPLSLECTVEGTSNPNLYWYRQAAGRGLQLLFYSVGIGQISSEVPQNLSASRPQDRQFILSSKKLLLSDSGFYLCAWSRDKSYEQYFGPGTRLTVT.

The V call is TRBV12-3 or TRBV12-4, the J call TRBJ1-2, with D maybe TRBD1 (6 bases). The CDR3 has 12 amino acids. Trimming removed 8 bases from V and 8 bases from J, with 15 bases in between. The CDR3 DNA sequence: TGTGCCAGCGGCCCCACAGGGACCGGCTACACCTTC. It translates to CASGPTGTGYTF.

The CDR3 reads CASSYLTSGFTGELFF. The CDR3 DNA follows: TGTGCCAGCAGTTACTTGACTAGCGGGTTCACCGGGGAGCTGTTTTTT. The V gene is TRBV6-2 or TRBV6-3, the J gene TRBJ2-2; the match to TRBD2 covers 10 bases. The V gene end was trimmed by 1 base and the J gene end by 4 bases; junction bases not matched to a gene: 3. CDR3 length: 16 residues. Looked up from germline, CDR1 is MNHEY and CDR2 is SVGEGT.

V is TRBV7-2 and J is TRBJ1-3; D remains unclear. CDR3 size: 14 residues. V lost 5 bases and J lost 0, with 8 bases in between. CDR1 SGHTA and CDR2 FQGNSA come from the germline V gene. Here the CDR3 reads CASSPYNSGNTIYF. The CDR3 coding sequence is TGTGCCAGCAGCCCTTATAACTCTGGAAACACCATATATTTT. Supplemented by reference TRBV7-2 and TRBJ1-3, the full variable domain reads GAGVSQSPSNKVTEKGKDVELRCDPISGHTALYWYRQSLGQGLEFLIYFQGNSAPDKSGLPSDRFSAERTGGSVSTLTIQRTQQEDSAVYLCASSPYNSGNTIYFGEGSWLTVV.

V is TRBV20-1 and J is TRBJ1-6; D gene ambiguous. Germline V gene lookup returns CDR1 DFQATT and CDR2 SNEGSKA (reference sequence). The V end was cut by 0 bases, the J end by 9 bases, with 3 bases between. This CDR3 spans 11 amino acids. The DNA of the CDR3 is TGCAGTGCTAGAGATATTTCACCCCTCCACTTT. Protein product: CSARDISPLHF.

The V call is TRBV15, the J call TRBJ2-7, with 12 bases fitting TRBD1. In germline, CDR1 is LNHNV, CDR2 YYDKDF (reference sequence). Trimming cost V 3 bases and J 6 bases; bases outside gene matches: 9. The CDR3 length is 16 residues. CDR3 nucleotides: TGTGCCACCAGCAGTAGAGCGGGACAGGGGGCGGCCGAGCAGTACTTC. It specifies CATSSRAGQGAAEQYF.

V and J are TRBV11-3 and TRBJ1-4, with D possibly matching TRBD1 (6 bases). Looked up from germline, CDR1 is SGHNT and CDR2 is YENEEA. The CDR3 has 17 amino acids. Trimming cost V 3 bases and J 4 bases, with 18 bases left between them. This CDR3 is CASSLGPGARVNEKLFF. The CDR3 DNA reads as TGTGCCAGCAGCTTGGGCCCAGGGGCCCGAGTTAATGAAAAACTGTTTTTT. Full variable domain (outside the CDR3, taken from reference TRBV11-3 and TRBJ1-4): EAGVVQSPRYKIIEKKQPVAFWCNPISGHNTLYWYLQNLGQGPELLIRYENEEAVDDSQLPKDRFSAERLKGVDSTLKIQPAELGDSAVYLCASSLGPGARVNEKLFFGSGTQLSVL.

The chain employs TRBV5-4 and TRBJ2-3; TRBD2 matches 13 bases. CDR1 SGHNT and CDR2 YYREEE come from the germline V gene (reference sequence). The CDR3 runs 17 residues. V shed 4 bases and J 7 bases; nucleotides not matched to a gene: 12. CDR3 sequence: CASSPTPTSGGTYTQYF. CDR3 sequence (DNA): TGTGCCAGCAGCCCTACCCCGACTAGCGGGGGGACATATACGCAGTATTTT.